A selection of T cell receptor beta chains follows, all from one sample in a study of shared clonotypes between healthy human individuals. Generated by immunoSEQ multiplex PCR, the TCRdb table keeps only in-frame clones and is missing some. The data contain about a million clones, 70% to 80% of them singletons. Sequencing was carried out using memory CD4+ T cells from PBMCs. Receptors originate from a man aged 18 to 30 in good health. Some clones in this sample may be carry-over from other donors' samples. Each CDR3 is given without its conserved first and last residue.

>TRBV15|TRBJ2-2
ATSRDPGELF
>TRBV11-3|TRBJ2-3
ASSLGRRDTQY
>TRBV5-1|TRBJ2-2
ATSGTTNTGELF
>TRBV4-1|TRBJ2-2
ASGRSGELF
>TRBV5-4|TRBJ1-2
ASSLEGGQRHGYT
>TRBV2|TRBJ2-1
ASSRQGADEQF
>TRBV10-3|TRBJ2-5
AISELFGAREAQETQY
>TRBV7-2|TRBJ1-1
ASSLLGGFKAF
>TRBV15|TRBJ1-1
ATGWGVNTEAF
>TRBV18|TRBJ1-1
ASSPPGRSAAF
>TRBV28|TRBJ2-4
ASSPGGQGEQNIQY
>TRBV5-1|TRBJ2-1
ASSLAQGSVYNEQF
>TRBV6-5|TRBJ2-1
ASSYSRTTLGNEQF
>TRBV7-9|TRBJ2-7
ATQGASGKSYEQY
>TRBV11-2|TRBJ2-1
ASSSTPLRSREQF
>TRBV7-3|TRBJ1-2
ASSTEGAVNGYT
>TRBV19|TRBJ1-2
ASSKGQQLYGYT
>TRBV29-1|TRBJ1-3
SVVGRYSGNTIY
>TRBV7-3|TRBJ1-1
ASSQPNRDRSWMYTEAF
>TRBV15|TRBJ1-2
ATSNRVANYGYT
>TRBV7-2|TRBJ2-5
ASSLAIGTQY
>TRBV18|TRBJ2-2
ASSPQRQGTRTGELF
>TRBV5-1|TRBJ2-5
ASSLRRGIMETQY
>TRBV19|TRBJ2-7
ASSIGPGETYEQY
>TRBV5-8|TRBJ1-1
ASSRWGDTEAF
>TRBV7-3|TRBJ1-1
ASSLKFGSEAF
>TRBV28|TRBJ1-1
AEAGSQSPEAF
>TRBV7-3|TRBJ2-1
ASSLFSGRNGNEQF
>TRBV5-6|TRBJ1-3
ASSLEGLHWNTIY
>TRBV7-9|TRBJ2-7
ASQEGPYEQY
>TRBV27|TRBJ2-5
ASSFGSSGLGETQY
>TRBV7-3|TRBJ2-1
ASSPRLAGYNEQF
>TRBV28|TRBJ1-2
ASSLPNYGYT
>TRBV29-1|TRBJ2-1
SVVTRTARLGQF
>TRBV5-4|TRBJ1-2
ASSPDLRGHGYT
>TRBV5-1|TRBJ2-7
ASSSRDYSYEQY
>TRBV7-2|TRBJ2-2
ASSPGRLAGVTGELF
>TRBV2|TRBJ2-1
ASGWEGPVDEQF
>TRBV4-2|TRBJ2-1
ASSQARRELHDEQF
>TRBV9|TRBJ2-1
ASSVERFAVEQF
>TRBV28|TRBJ2-7
ASSLEGGLNEQY
>TRBV10-2|TRBJ2-1
ASSPANEQF
>TRBV28|TRBJ1-3
ASSLPTGSGNTIY
>TRBV7-2|TRBJ2-3
ASSLASSGYTDTQY
>TRBV4-1|TRBJ2-1
ASSPLGLAGVNEQF
>TRBV6-6|TRBJ2-7
ASSYSTGVAYEQY
>TRBV6-6|TRBJ2-7
ASSKGQGGYEQY
>TRBV19|TRBJ2-7
ASSIAQEQY
>TRBV7-2|TRBJ2-7
ASLRGGNSYEQY
>TRBV6-5|TRBJ2-1
ASRSTALDEQF
>TRBV27|TRBJ2-7
ASSSNQLTTGGLSYEQY
>TRBV30|TRBJ2-1
AWSVSVYSGSYNEQF
>TRBV5-4|TRBJ1-1
ASSQRTPQNTEAF
>TRBV7-2|TRBJ2-4
ASSLRGAGGTNIQY
>TRBV5-1|TRBJ1-1
ASSLASAGIMNTEAF